One TCR beta chain is described in this entry. Only a few counts were recorded for this clonotype. What this receptor recognizes is not known. Base qualities are missing; no much larger clone stands one base away. The library was generated by PCR. These reads were obtained on an Illumina MiSeq. The Qiagen AllPrep DNA/RNA kit was used to purify total RNA. Before any analysis, reads coming from multiple sequencing runs of the same library were combined into one pool. Processing in the source paper ran as follows. Reads were retained only if an exact TCR constant sequence was present, and the retained reads were trimmed to 150 nt and grouped according to their 12-nt molecular barcodes. Reads inside each barcode group were sub-clustered using a 15% Levenshtein threshold, and a quality-weighted consensus sequence was constructed for each RNA molecule. Non-functional sequences were filtered out, along with any lower-count sequence sitting one edit away from another sequence. Barcode sub-clusters with fewer than 20% of the maximum read count were removed, based on fitting two negative binomial distributions. Through fastp at Q25 and MiXCR, TCRdb rebuilt clones from the public reads, retaining in-frame beta chains. Rows are unified per CDR3 protein, each entry keeping the most common DNA and genes. The V and J calls, along with clone size, are taken from TCRdb and not from the paper's own processing. The sample data list about 36,000 distinct CDR3 sequences, and less than 20% of these were observed just once. Under 8.5% of the sample is taken by the ten largest.

Naive CD8 T cells were FACS-sorted as CD8+CD4-CCR7+CD45RA+ on a BD FACSAria II into RLT Plus buffer. To compare sensitivity, a portion of naive CD8 T cell RNA was divided equally between MIDCIRS and a Smart-seq2-style 5'RACE protocol. Enrichment of CD8 T cells was performed with RosetteSep CD8+ T Cell Enrichment Cocktail and Ficoll-Paque, after which ACK red cell lysis was carried out. The sample originates from a study of molecular identifiers for immune sequencing clone quantification listed by TCRdb under 2018. For context, the study as a whole: For a replicate experiment, the RNA from either approximately 20,000 or 100,000 naive CD8 T cells was divided into five aliquots, and four of those aliquots went on to sequencing. The study was a methods study using CD8 T cells to benchmark molecular-identifier clustering-based TCR repertoire sequencing (MIDCIRS) and TCR RNA copy counting. Results and caveats for the whole study, not just this receptor: Spiked-in Jurkat TCR RNA equivalent to a single cell was reported to be detectable even among more than 900,000 naive CD8 T cells. Highly expanded clone sizes could be underestimated if identical TCR molecules share a barcode. Modeling indicated about 3 TCR RNA copies recovered per cell, compared with about 9.7 by digital PCR, which implies a capture efficiency of 25% to 35%. In CMV-specific effector cells, clones with more than 20 RNA copies accounted for over 99% of molecules, whereas in naive cells such clones accounted for under 1%. When barcode sub-clustering was left out, chimeric consensus sequences inflated TCR diversity, with chimeras reaching as high as 47%.

CDR1 and CDR2 are read off the germline V gene (reference sequence) as DFQATT and SNEGSKA. The CDR3 sequence holds 12 residues, the cysteine and phenylalanine included. Here the CDR3 DNA is all that survives: 36 bases in frame from base 1. At the junction V is shortened by 4 bases and J by 6 bases, with 12 bases in between. The rearranged chain carries TRBV20-1 and TRBJ1-1, with no confidently assigned D gene. This receptor was identified in a human donor in good health. Some libraries in this study had Jurkat cell RNA spiked in. The sequenced material came from naive CD8+ T cells from blood, with Jurkat cell RNA spiked in. This specimen's cell subset or site label, interpreted: FACS-sorted CD8+CD4-CCR7+CD45RA+ naive T cells. The CDR3 loop reads CSANRGGAEAFF. Here is the DNA: TGCAGTGCTAATCGGGGTGGCGCTGAAGCTTTCTTT.